This T cell receptor beta chain was recorded in a study of blood T cell repertoires in COVID-19 (dated by TCRdb to the early 2020s). Broadly, across the study: Samples from collaborators originated in the United States, Italy and Spain and spanned both the acute and convalescent phases of COVID-19. The material from the prospective study consisted of cDNA or gDNA derived from T cells, B-cell-depleted T cells, or PBMCs. HLA class I and class II types, where available, came from metadata supplied by the sample provider rather than from assay-based typing. The repertoires were released in a freely available public database intended as a resource for research on the immune response to SARS-CoV-2. The samples were drawn from the first 160 participants of the ongoing ImmuneRACE study and from some 1,300 subjects provided by 6 global collaborators. A de-identified subject ID, COVID-19 status, age in years and sex were almost always included in the sample metadata. Deeply sampled blood TCRbeta repertoires from subjects exposed to, actively infected with, or recovered from COVID-19 were included in the dataset.

TCRbeta CDR3 regions were amplified from genomic DNA using the immunoSEQ Assay, a bias-controlled multiplex PCR. From the authors' description of their analysis: Nucleated cell counts per sample were estimated from amplification of reference gene primers within the assay. To quantify the absolute abundance of each unique TCRbeta CDR3 rearrangement, sequence reads were collapsed and filtered. For each sample, productive Simpson clonality was calculated by taking the square root of Simpson's diversity index across productive rearrangements. Drawn from immuneACCESS, this table holds only the in-frame rearrangements with V and J called that TCRdb kept. Clones are partly lost; checked studies trace under half to an unresolved V gene and leave the rest unexplained. The DNA gave D and trimming, while V, J and clone size come from that table. The sample profile shows under 100,000 clones; 75% to 85% of them were found once. The ten biggest clones cover 35% to 40% of the sample.

In Seattle, one collaborating source enrolled patients while the infection was active and tracked those patients longitudinally over the course of disease. Whole blood was collected in K2EDTA tubes by collaborating institutions according to the institutions' own protocols. For TCRbeta analysis, collaborators shipped samples in one of three forms: frozen whole blood, isolated PBMCs, or DNA extracted from either of those sample types. General study outcomes and caveats: How much clinical and demographic metadata was included differed by source and by participant, and the metadata was provided uncurated.

Turning to this clone: The clone's antigen remains unknown. No per-base quality is available; no much larger clone lies one base away.

The CDR3 covers 14 residues, taking in both the cysteine and the phenylalanine. Just the 42-base CDR3 DNA is kept, in frame starting at base 1. Trimming at the junction amounts to 4 bases on V and 3 bases on J, and the germline ends lie 14 bases apart. The germline V gene (reference sequence) supplies CDR1 SGHKS and CDR2 YYEKEE. The chain couples TRBV5-5 to TRBJ2-7; the D gene lacks a confident call. This sequence originates from a man between 60 and 75 years old with COVID-19, enrolled during active disease. Sequenced: peripheral blood. DNA sequence: TGTGCCAGCAGCCCCCCCTTCAGGTTCTACGAGCAGTACTTC. It translates as CASSPPFRFYEQYF.